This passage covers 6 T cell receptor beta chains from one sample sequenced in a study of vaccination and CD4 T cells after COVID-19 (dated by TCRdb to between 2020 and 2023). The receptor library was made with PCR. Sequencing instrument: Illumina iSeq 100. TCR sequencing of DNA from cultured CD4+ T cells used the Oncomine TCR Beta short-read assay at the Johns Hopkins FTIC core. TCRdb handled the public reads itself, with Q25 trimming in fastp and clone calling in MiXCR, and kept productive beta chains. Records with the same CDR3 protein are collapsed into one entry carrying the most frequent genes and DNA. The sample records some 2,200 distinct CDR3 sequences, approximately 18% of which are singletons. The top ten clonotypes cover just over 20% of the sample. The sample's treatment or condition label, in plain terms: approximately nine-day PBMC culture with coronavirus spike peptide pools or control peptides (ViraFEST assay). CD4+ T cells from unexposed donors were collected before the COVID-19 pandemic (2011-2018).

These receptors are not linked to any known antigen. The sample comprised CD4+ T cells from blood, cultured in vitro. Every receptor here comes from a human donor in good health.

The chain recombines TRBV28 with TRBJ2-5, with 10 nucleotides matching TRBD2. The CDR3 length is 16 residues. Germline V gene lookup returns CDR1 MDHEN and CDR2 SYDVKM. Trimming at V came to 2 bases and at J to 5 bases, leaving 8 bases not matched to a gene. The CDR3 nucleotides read TGTGCCAGCAGTTTAAGCGGGGGGGGCCGTGTGGAGACCCAGTACTTC. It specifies CASSLSGGGRVETQYF.

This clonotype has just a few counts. This chain's CDR3 is CSANHRVVSGANVLTF. CDR3 DNA: TGCAGTGCTAACCATCGTGTGGTGTCTGGGGCCAACGTCCTGACTTTC. This chain joins TRBV20-1 and TRBJ2-6, with D hard to call. The CDR3 loop spans 16 amino acids. Trimming pared 4 bases from V and 1 base from J, leaving 14 bases between. Germline V CDR1 and CDR2: DFQATT, SNEGSKA (reference sequence).

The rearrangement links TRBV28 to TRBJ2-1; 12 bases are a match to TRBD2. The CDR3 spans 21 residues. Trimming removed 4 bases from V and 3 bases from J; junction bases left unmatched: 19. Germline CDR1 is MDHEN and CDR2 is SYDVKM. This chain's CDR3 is CASSYIGLAGRRPRIYNEQFF. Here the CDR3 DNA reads TGTGCCAGCAGTTACATCGGACTAGCGGGACGGCGTCCACGGATCTACAATGAGCAGTTCTTC.

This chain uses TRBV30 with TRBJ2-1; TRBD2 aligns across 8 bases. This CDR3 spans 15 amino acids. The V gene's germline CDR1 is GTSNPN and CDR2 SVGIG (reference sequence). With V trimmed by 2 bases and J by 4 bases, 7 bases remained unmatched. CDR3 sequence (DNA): TGTGCCTGGAGTACGGGCGGGAGGACGTACAATGAGCAGTTCTTC. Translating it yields CAWSTGGRTYNEQFF.

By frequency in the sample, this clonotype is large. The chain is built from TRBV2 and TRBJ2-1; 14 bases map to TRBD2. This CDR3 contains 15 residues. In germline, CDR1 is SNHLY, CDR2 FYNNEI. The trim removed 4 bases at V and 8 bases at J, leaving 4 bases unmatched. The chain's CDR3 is CASSVGLAGDDEQFF. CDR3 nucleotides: TGTGCCAGCAGTGTGGGACTAGCGGGAGACGATGAGCAGTTCTTC.

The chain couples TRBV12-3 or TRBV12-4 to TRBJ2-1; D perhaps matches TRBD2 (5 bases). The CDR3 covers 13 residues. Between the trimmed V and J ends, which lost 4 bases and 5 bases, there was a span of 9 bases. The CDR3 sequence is CASSSRRDNEQFF. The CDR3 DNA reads TGTGCCAGCAGTTCAAGGCGGGACAATGAGCAGTTCTTC.